This T cell receptor (beta chain) was identified during a study of vaccination and CD4 T cells after COVID-19. Study summary: Recovered-phase convalescent patients showed SARS-CoV-2 positivity by nasal swab PCR; roughly ten were mild, one severe. Median time from second vaccine dose to sampling was 72 days (14 to 241). Study-level results: There were relatively few convalescent patients studied, and there were no early post-infection timepoints. In convalescent patients, 304 of 307 vaccine-specific clones were spike mono-reactive.

The treatment here: 10-day PBMC culture with coronavirus spike peptide pools or control peptides (ViraFEST assay). Comments on this clonotype: Antigen unknown.

Germline lookup yields CDR1 DFQATT and CDR2 SNEGSKA (reference sequence). The CDR3 is made up of 14 amino acids. J lost 4 bases, V lost 5 bases, and 10 bases had no gene match. The Oncomine TCR Beta short-read assay sequenced DNA from cultured CD4+ T cells. In TCRdb, the PCR reads were re-called with MiXCR into one record per CDR3 protein. This sample yields approximately 20,000 distinct CDR3 sequences, of which 70% are seen a single time; roughly 7.8% belongs to the top ten. Input material: CD4+ T cells from blood, cultured in vitro. The receptor comes from a human donor who had recovered from COVID-19. This chain connects TRBV20-1 to TRBJ2-7; 8 bases agree with TRBD1. The chain's CDR3 is CSAHDRGERYEQYF. DNA for the CDR3: TGCAGTGCTCATGACAGGGGAGAACGATACGAGCAGTACTTC.